These 12 T cell receptor beta chains originate from one sample sequenced in a study of cytomegalovirus exposure and HLA in healthy donors. 60 Vbeta and 13 Jbeta primers were used in PCR. The method was immunoSEQ multiplex PCR; TCRdb's version includes in-frame clones alone and lacks a portion of them. Here the sample spans approximately 190,000 clones, roughly 90% being singletons. Input material: PBMCs. Every receptor here comes from a boy aged 2 to 10 in good health and CMV-seronegative.

The V gene is TRBV9, the J gene TRBJ2-2; 9 bases are a match to TRBD2. With V trimmed by 3 bases and J by 4 bases, 13 bases remained unmatched. The CDR3 consists of 18 residues. CDR1 is SGDLS, CDR2 YYNGEE, per germline. CDR3 coding DNA: TGTGCCAGCAGCGCCCAAGGGGCGGGGGGGCCCCGCACCGGGGAGCTGTTTTTT. The encoded protein is CASSAQGAGGPRTGELFF.

The chain carries TRBV29-1 and TRBJ1-2; D might be TRBD1 (6 bases). This CDR3 is built from 15 residues. Per the germline V gene, CDR1 is SQVTM and CDR2 is ANQGSEA. V was trimmed by 1 base and J by 0 bases, leaving 12 bases between them. CDR3 in amino acids: CSVEGGGVANYGYTF. The CDR3 DNA reads TGCAGCGTTGAAGGCGGGGGCGTAGCTAACTATGGCTACACCTTC.

The chain couples TRBV28 to TRBJ2-1, with D possibly being TRBD1 (5 bases). Per the germline V gene, CDR1 is MDHEN and CDR2 is SYDVKM. The CDR3 is 16 amino acids. The V end was cut by 4 bases, the J end by 8 bases, with 21 bases between. This CDR3 is CASSSQDRENGYEQFF. CDR3 nucleotides: TGTGCCAGCAGTTCGCAAGACAGAGAGAACGGATATGAGCAGTTCTTC.

The V call is TRBV28, the J call TRBJ2-7; D call uncertain. Trimming took 3 bases from V and 4 from J, leaving 4 bases between them. This CDR3 region has 11 residues. The germline V gene encodes CDR1 MDHEN and CDR2 SYDVKM. CDR3 DNA: TGTGCCAGCAGTTTTTCGTACGAGCAGTACTTC. Translation gives CASSFSYEQYF.

The chain couples TRBV5-1 to TRBJ2-7, with 7 bases matching TRBD2. There are 16 residues in the CDR3. Germline values: CDR1 SGHRS, CDR2 YFSETQ. The J segment lost 0 bases and the V segment lost 0 bases, leaving 6 bases of the junction unmatched. The CDR3 nucleotides are TGCGCCAGCAGCTTGGTGGGCGGGGGAAGCTCCTACGAGCAGTACTTC. Residues: CASSLVGGGSSYEQYF. Drawing the rest from reference TRBV5-1 and TRBJ2-7, the complete variable domain is KAGVTQTPRYLIKTRGQQVTLSCSPISGHRSVSWYQQTPGQGLQFLFEYFSETQRNKGNFPGRFSGRQFSNSRSEMNVSTLELGDSALYLCASSLVGGGSSYEQYFGPGTRLTVT.

The V gene is TRBV18, the J gene TRBJ2-7; a possible D gene is TRBD2 (5 bases). Looked up from germline, CDR1 is KGHSH and CDR2 is LQKENI. The CDR3 totals 14 residues. V was cut by 6 bases and J by 3 bases, with 15 bases left in between. For the CDR3, the DNA is TGTGCCAGCTCCATTAGCGCAAGAAACTACGAGCAGTACTTC. This translates into CASSISARNYEQYF.

V and J are TRBV5-4 and TRBJ2-3, with 9 bases fitting TRBD2. Germline V gene lookup returns CDR1 SGHNT and CDR2 YYREEE (reference sequence). V shed 0 bases, J shed 6 bases, and the junction held 5 bases outside the gene matches. The CDR3 totals 15 residues. The CDR3 coding sequence is TGTGCCAGCAGCTTGGGACTAGCGGTAACTGATACGCAGTATTTT. Translation: CASSLGLAVTDTQYF.

The chain combines TRBV28 with TRBJ2-7, with a possible D match to TRBD2 (6 bases). Germline loops: CDR1 MDHEN, CDR2 SYDVKM. Trimming shortened V by 5 bases and J by 0 bases, and 29 bases separated the two germline ends. The CDR3 covers 20 residues. CDR3 protein: CASSPRRMRGRKGGSYEQYF. The DNA for the CDR3 is TGTGCCAGCAGTCCGCGTCGTATGAGGGGCCGGAAGGGAGGCTCCTACGAGCAGTACTTC.

The chain employs TRBV9 and TRBJ2-1; D might be TRBD2 (5 bases). V lost 2 bases, J lost 0 bases, and 6 bases lay in between. This CDR3 is built from 14 residues. Germline CDR1 SGDLS, CDR2 YYNGEE. The CDR3 loop reads CASSVGSSYNEQFF. CDR3 nucleotides: TGTGCCAGCAGCGTGGGGAGCTCCTACAATGAGCAGTTCTTC.

The chain recombines TRBV5-1 with TRBJ2-7; D is possibly TRBD1 (5 bases). V shed 0 bases and J shed 0 bases, with 13 bases lying between them. This CDR3 spans 16 amino acids. Germline CDR1 reads SGHRS; CDR2 reads YFSETQ. The CDR3 loop is CASSLAQDKPSYEQYF. For the CDR3, the DNA is TGCGCCAGCAGCTTGGCTCAGGACAAACCCTCCTACGAGCAGTACTTC.

The V and J genes are TRBV5-8 and TRBJ2-3, with a possible D match to TRBD2 (6 bases). This CDR3 has 16 residues. V was pared by 3 bases and J by 5 bases, with 19 bases between. Germline CDR1 and CDR2: SGHTS and YDEGEE. This chain's CDR3 is CASSSSLTVGGDTQYF. The CDR3 nucleotides are TGTGCCAGCAGCTCGAGTCTGACAGTCGGGGGAGATACGCAGTATTTT.

The genes are TRBV6-5 and TRBJ2-5; 7 bases map to TRBD1. The CDR3 runs 11 residues. V lost 7 bases, J lost 11 bases, and 7 bases stayed unmatched. Germline lookup yields CDR1 MNHEY and CDR2 SVGAGI. The CDR3 bases are TGTGCCAGCACCGCCGGGACAGTGCAGTACTTC. Encoded protein: CASTAGTVQYF.